This entry describes one T cell receptor beta chain. Its antigen has not been determined. No per-base quality is available; no much larger clone lies one base away. Library construction relied on the immunoSEQ multiplex PCR assay. The clones in this table, taken by TCRdb from immuneACCESS, are in-frame only. Not every clone is retained; where verified, under half of the shortfall comes from an unresolved V gene, and the cause of the rest is unknown. The sample table contains 30,000 to 35,000 clones; only one count was recorded for around four fifths of them. About 4.1% of the sample is held by the ten biggest clonotypes. This sample is part of a study of chemoradiotherapy in HPV16-positive cancers (dated by TCRdb to the early 2020s). Regarding the research as a whole: Candidate HPV-specific T-cell clones and common TCR motifs were defined by functional T-cell assays performed on cells from a couple of HPV16-positive patients. The study asked whether T-cell immunity against the HPV oncoproteins E6 and E7 changes during chemoradiotherapy and whether it affects survival. The candidate HPV-specific TCRs and motifs were subsequently tracked in TCR repertoires obtained from roughly 90 patients with HPV-related cancers.

What the work shows at the level of the full study, not this receptor alone: Expansion of candidate HPV-specific clones and E7-related TCR motifs was observed in the tumor microenvironment during treatment, whereas no such expansion was observed for non-HPV-specific T cells. In HPV16-positive patients, expansion of HPV-responsive T cells during chemoradiotherapy was associated with improved recurrence-free survival. The functional definition of HPV-specific T cells came from only a couple of HPV16-positive patients, and the survival association was reported for HPV16-positive patients.

Because repertoires were sampled repeatedly during chemoradiotherapy, clonal expansion in the tumor microenvironment could be followed. For CDR1 and CDR2, the germline V gene lists SGHTA and FQGNSA. From the cysteine up to the phenylalanine, the CDR3 has a length of 13 residues. The DNA shown is the 39-base CDR3, in frame from base 1. Trimming removed 6 bases from V and 1 base from J, leaving 9 bases between the germline ends. Sequenced material: blood, taken from a patient who underwent chemoradiotherapy. The rearranged segments are TRBV7-2 and TRBJ1-1; TRBD1 could be the D gene, as 5 bases match. This TCR came from a human donor with HPV-associated anogenital cancer. The nucleotides read TGTGCCAGCAGTATCGACAGGAACACTGAAGCTTTCTTT. Translated, this gives CASSIDRNTEAFF.